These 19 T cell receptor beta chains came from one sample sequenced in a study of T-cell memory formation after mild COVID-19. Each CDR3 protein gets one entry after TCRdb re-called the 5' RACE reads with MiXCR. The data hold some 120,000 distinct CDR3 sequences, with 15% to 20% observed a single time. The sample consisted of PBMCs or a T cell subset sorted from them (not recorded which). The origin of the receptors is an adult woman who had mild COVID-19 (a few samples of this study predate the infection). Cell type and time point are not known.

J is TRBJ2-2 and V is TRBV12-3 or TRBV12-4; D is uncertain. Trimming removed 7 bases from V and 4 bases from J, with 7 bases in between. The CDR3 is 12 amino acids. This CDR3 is CASNMGTGELFF. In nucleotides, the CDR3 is TGTGCCAGCAACATGGGCACCGGGGAGCTGTTTTTT.

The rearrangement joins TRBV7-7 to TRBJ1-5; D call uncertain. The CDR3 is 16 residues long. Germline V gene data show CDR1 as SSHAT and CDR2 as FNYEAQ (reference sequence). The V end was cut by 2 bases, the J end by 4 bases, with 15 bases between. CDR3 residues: CASSLTWVSRNQPQHF. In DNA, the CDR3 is TGTGCCAGCAGCTTAACATGGGTGTCGAGAAATCAGCCCCAGCATTTT.

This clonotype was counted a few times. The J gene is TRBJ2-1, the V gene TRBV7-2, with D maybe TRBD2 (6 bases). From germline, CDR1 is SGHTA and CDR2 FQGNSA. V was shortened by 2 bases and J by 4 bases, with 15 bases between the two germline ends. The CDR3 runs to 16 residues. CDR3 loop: CASSLLPPGVYNEQFF. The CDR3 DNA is TGTGCCAGCAGCTTATTACCCCCGGGAGTGTACAATGAGCAGTTCTTC.

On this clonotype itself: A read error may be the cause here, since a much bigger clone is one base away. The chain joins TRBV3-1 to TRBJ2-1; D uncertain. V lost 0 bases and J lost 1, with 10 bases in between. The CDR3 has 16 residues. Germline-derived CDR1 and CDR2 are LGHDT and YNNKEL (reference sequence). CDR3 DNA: TGTGCCAGCAGCCAAGAGACACTGAGATCCTACAATGAGCAGTTCTTC. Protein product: CASSQETLRSYNEQFF.

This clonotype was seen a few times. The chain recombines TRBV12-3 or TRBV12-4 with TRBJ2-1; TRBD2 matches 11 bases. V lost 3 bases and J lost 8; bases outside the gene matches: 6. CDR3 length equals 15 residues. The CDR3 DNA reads TGTGCCAGCAGTTTGGCTAGCGGGAGGAGAGATGAGCAGTTCTTC. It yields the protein CASSLASGRRDEQFF.

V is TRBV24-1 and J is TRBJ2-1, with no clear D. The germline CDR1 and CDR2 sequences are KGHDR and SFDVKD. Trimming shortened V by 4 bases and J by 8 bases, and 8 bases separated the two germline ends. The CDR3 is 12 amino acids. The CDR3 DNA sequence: TGTGCCACCAGTGACCAAGGCGATGAGCAGTTCTTC. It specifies CATSDQGDEQFF.

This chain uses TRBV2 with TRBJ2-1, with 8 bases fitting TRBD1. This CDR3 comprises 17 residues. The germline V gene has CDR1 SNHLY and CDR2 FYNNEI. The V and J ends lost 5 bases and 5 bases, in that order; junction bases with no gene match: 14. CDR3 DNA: TGTGCCAGCAGTCCCTCACCCAGGACAGGGAACCACAATGAGCAGTTCTTC. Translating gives CASSPSPRTGNHNEQFF.

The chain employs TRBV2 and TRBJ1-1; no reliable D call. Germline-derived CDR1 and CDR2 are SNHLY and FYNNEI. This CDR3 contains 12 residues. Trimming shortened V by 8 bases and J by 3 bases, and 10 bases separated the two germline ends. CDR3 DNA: TGTGCCAGCGAGGTTGGGTACACTGAAGCTTTCTTT. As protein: CASEVGYTEAFF.

CDR3 bases: TGCGCCAGCAGCCGCGGGACAGACTCTGGAAACACCATATATTTT. Translating it yields CASSRGTDSGNTIYF. The V gene is TRBV5-1, the J gene TRBJ1-3; 7 bases align to TRBD1. The CDR3 runs to 15 residues. Per germline, CDR1 SGHRS and CDR2 YFSETQ. V dropped 4 bases and J dropped 0; count of bases not matched to a gene: 4.

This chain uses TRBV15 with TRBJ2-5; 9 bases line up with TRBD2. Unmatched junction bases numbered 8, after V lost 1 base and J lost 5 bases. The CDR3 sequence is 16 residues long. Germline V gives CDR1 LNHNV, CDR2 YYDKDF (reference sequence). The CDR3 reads CATSRGTSARGETQYF. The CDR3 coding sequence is TGTGCCACCAGCAGAGGGACTAGCGCTCGAGGGGAGACCCAGTACTTC.

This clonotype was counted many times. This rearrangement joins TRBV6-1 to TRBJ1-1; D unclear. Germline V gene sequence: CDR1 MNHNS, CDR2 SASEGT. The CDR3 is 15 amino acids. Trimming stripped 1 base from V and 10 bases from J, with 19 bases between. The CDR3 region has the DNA TGTGCCAGCAGTGAAGGATGGGTGTCGAGTCGACGAGCTTTCTTT. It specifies CASSEGWVSSRRAFF.

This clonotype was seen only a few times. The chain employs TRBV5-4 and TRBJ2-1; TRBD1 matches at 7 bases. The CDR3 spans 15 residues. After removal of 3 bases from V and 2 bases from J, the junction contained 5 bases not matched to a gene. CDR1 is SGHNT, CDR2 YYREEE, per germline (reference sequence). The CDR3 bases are TGTGCCAGCAGCTCTCCGGGACAGACCTACAATGAGCAGTTCTTC. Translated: CASSSPGQTYNEQFF.

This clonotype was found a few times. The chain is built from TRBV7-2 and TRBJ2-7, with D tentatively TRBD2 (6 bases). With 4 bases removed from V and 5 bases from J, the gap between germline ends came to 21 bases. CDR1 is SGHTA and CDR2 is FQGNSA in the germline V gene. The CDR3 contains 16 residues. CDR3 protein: CASSSLGGAYAHEQYF. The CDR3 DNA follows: TGTGCCAGCAGCTCCTTGGGGGGAGCGTATGCCCACGAGCAGTACTTC.

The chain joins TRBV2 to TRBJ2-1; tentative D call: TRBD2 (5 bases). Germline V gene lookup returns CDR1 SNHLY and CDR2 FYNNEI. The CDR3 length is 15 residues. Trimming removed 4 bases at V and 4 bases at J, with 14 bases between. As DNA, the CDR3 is TGTGCCAGCAGTGGAGGGCTGTCGGGGTACAATGAGCAGTTCTTC. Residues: CASSGGLSGYNEQFF.

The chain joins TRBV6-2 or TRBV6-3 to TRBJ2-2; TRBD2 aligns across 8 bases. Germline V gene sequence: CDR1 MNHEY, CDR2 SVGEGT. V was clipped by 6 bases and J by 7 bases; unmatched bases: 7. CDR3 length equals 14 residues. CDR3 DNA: TGTGCCAGCAGCACCTTGCGGGGGGACGGGGAGCTGTTTTTT. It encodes CASSTLRGDGELFF.

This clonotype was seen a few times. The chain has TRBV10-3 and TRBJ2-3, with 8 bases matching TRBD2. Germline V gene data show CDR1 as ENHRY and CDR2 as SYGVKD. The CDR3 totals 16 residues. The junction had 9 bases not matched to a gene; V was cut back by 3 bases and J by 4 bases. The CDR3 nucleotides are TGTGCCATCAGTGATTCAGCGGGAGTCACCCCAGATACGCAGTATTTT. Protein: CAISDSAGVTPDTQYF.

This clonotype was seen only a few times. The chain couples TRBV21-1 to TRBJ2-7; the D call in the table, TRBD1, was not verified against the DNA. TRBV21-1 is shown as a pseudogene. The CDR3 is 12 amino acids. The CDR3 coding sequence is TGTGCCAGCACCCAACAGGGTGACGAGCAGTACTTC. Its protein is CASTQQGDEQYF.

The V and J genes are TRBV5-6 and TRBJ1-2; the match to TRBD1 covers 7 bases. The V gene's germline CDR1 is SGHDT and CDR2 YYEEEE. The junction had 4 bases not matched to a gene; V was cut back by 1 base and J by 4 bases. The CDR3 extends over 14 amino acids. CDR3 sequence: CASSLRTGLYGYTF. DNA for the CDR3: TGTGCCAGCAGCTTGCGGACAGGACTCTATGGCTACACCTTC.

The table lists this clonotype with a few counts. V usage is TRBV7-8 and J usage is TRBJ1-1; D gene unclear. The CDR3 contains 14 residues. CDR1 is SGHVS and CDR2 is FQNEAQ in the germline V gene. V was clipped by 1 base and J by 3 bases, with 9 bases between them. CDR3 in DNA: TGTGCCAGCAGCTTAGATCTGGTGGACACTGAAGCTTTCTTT. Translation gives CASSLDLVDTEAFF.